Following are 25 T cell receptor beta chains from one sample sequenced in a study of blood T cell repertoires in COVID-19. Produced via immunoSEQ multiplex PCR; TCRdb's table is partial and in-frame only. The repertoire holds 210,000 or so clones, with roughly 88% as singletons. Sample: PBMCs or T cells enriched from blood (not recorded which). The receptor source for this set is a woman between 25 and 40 years old who had been exposed to COVID-19.

The chain is built from TRBV10-3 and TRBJ1-5; D unresolved. CDR1 is ENHRY, CDR2 SYGVKD, per germline. The CDR3 covers 14 residues. Deletions cut 2 bases from V and 0 bases from J, with 5 bases between. CDR3 in DNA: TGTGCCATCAGTGAGACAGATAGCAATCAGCCCCAGCATTTT. It specifies CAISETDSNQPQHF.

The rearrangement uses TRBV4-1 and TRBJ1-4, with unresolved D. Germline lookup yields CDR1 MGHRA and CDR2 YSYEKL. V lost 2 bases and J 4 bases, leaving 11 bases between the germline ends. The CDR3 totals 15 residues. Here the CDR3 DNA reads TGCGCCAGCAGCCAATACAGTTTAGTTAATGAAAAACTGTTTTTT. The encoded protein is CASSQYSLVNEKLFF.

This clone was seen just once. The rearrangement links TRBV18 to TRBJ1-1; perhaps TRBD1 as D (6 bases). Trimming pared 8 bases from V and 0 bases from J, leaving 13 bases between. Germline CDR1 KGHSH, CDR2 LQKENI. This CDR3 spans 14 amino acids. The CDR3 protein is CASQTTGMNTEAFF. In nucleotides, the CDR3 is TGTGCCAGCCAGACGACAGGAATGAACACTGAAGCTTTCTTT.

The chain links TRBV10-3 to TRBJ1-2, with TRBD1 as a possible D gene (6 bases). Germline assignment: CDR1 ENHRY and CDR2 SYGVKD. V was trimmed by 10 bases and J by 6 bases, leaving 21 bases between them. This CDR3 spans 14 amino acids. CDR3 DNA sequence: TGTGCCACAGGGGAGCAGGGTAGGGGGAATGGCTACACCTTC. Residues: CATGEQGRGNGYTF.

V usage is TRBV12-5 and J usage is TRBJ1-1; D perhaps matches TRBD1 (5 bases). The V and J ends lost 0 bases and 0 bases respectively, with 14 bases between them. Germline assignment: CDR1 LGHNT and CDR2 FRNRAP. The CDR3 has 17 residues. As DNA, the CDR3 is TGTGCTAGTGGTTTGGTAGAATCAGGGATAATGAACACTGAAGCTTTCTTT. Its translation is CASGLVESGIMNTEAFF.

The chain recombines TRBV28 with TRBJ1-2, with TRBD1 identical over 7 bases. The J segment lost 3 bases and the V segment lost 8 bases, leaving 3 bases of the junction unmatched. The CDR3 has 12 amino acids. The germline CDR1 and CDR2 sequences are MDHEN and SYDVKM. The CDR3 nucleotides read TGTGCCAGCCTGGGACAGCACTATGGCTACACCTTC. It specifies CASLGQHYGYTF.

CDR3 DNA sequence: TGTGCCAGCAGCACCCGACCGACAGACTATGGCTACACCTTC. The encoded protein is CASSTRPTDYGYTF. The gene calls are TRBV11-2 and TRBJ1-2, with D possibly TRBD1 on 5 matching bases. Trimming stripped 5 bases from V and 3 bases from J, with 13 bases between. The CDR3 runs to 14 residues. Germline CDR1 reads SGHAT; CDR2 reads FQNNGV.

J is TRBJ2-4 and V is TRBV20-1; 8 positions agree with TRBD1. Germline values: CDR1 DFQATT, CDR2 SNEGSKA (reference sequence). The CDR3 is 11 amino acids. CDR3 nucleotide sequence: TGCAGCCTCGACAGGGGAAACATTCAGTACTTC. Translation: CSLDRGNIQYF.

The rearrangement links TRBV5-1 to TRBJ2-1; 9 bases align to TRBD2. This CDR3 has 15 amino acids. The J segment lost 9 bases and the V segment lost 1 base, leaving 8 bases of the junction unmatched. Germline V CDR1 and CDR2: SGHRS, YFSETQ. CDR3 amino acids: CASSLSAGGRGEQFF. DNA of the CDR3: TGCGCCAGCAGCTTGTCGGCGGGAGGGAGGGGTGAGCAGTTCTTC.

The CDR3 sequence: CASSLMGLGFLLDEQFF. As DNA, the CDR3 is TGCGCCAGCAGCTTAATGGGACTAGGATTTTTGTTGGATGAGCAGTTCTTC. The chain combines TRBV5-1 with TRBJ2-1; 8 nucleotides match TRBD2. Per the germline V gene, CDR1 is SGHRS and CDR2 is YFSETQ. This CDR3 region has 17 residues. V dropped 2 bases and J dropped 8; count of bases not matched to a gene: 15.

This clone was observed a single time. The gene calls are TRBV28 and TRBJ1-2; 7 bases are a match to TRBD1. V dropped 8 bases and J dropped 8; count of bases not matched to a gene: 14. CDR1 and CDR2 from the germline V gene are MDHEN and SYDVKM. The CDR3 length is 14 residues. The CDR3 spells CASVSRTGAVGYTF. The DNA for the CDR3 is TGTGCCAGCGTTTCCCGCACAGGGGCTGTGGGCTACACCTTC.

The genes are TRBV18 and TRBJ2-3; 9 bases are shared with TRBD2. The trim removed 1 base at V and 2 bases at J, leaving 4 bases unmatched. There are 16 residues in the CDR3. Looked up from germline, CDR1 is KGHSH and CDR2 is LQKENI. The DNA for the CDR3 is TGTGCCAGCTCACCACGTTCTAGCGGGAACACAGATACGCAGTATTTT. Its protein is CASSPRSSGNTDTQYF.

This clone was seen just once. The chain links TRBV5-4 to TRBJ2-2; TRBD2 matches at 8 bases. From germline, CDR1 is SGHNT and CDR2 YYREEE (reference sequence). This CDR3 region has 15 residues. Trimming removed 2 bases from V and 1 base from J; junction bases left unmatched: 1. The CDR3 DNA follows: TGTGCCAGCAGCTTAGCGGGGGTGAACACCGGGGAGCTGTTTTTT. Protein sequence: CASSLAGVNTGELFF.

This clone appeared a single time. The rearrangement links TRBV5-6 to TRBJ1-6, with 9 bases fitting TRBD1. Trimming at V came to 0 bases and at J to 11 bases, leaving 3 bases not matched to a gene. In germline, CDR1 is SGHDT, CDR2 YYEEEE. The CDR3 consists of 14 residues. In DNA form, the CDR3 reads TGTGCCAGCAGCTTGGGGACAGGGGCTACACCCCTCCACTTT. Translated, it gives CASSLGTGATPLHF.

The V gene is TRBV12-5, the J gene TRBJ2-7, with 8 bases aligning to TRBD2. Germline CDR1 LGHNT, CDR2 FRNRAP. CDR3 length: 15 amino acids. The trim removed 4 bases at V and 5 bases at J, leaving 10 bases unmatched. The CDR3, as DNA: TGTGCTAGTGGTTCGAGCGGGAGTGGGATCGACGAGCAGTACTTC. Residues: CASGSSGSGIDEQYF.

This chain links TRBV2 with TRBJ2-7, with a weak D call TRBD2 (5 bases). Per germline, CDR1 SNHLY and CDR2 FYNNEI. The CDR3 is 15 residues long. Between the trimmed V and J ends, which lost 3 bases and 0 bases, there was a span of 12 bases. The CDR3 reads CASSEDWRVSYEQYF. The DNA for the CDR3 is TGTGCCAGCAGTGAGGACTGGCGGGTCTCCTACGAGCAGTACTTC.

This chain uses TRBV7-9 with TRBJ1-6; 8 nucleotides line up with TRBD1. The CDR3 has 13 amino acids. V gave up 5 bases and J gave up 10 bases; unmatched junction bases: 4. CDR1 is SEHNR and CDR2 is FQNEAQ in the germline V gene (reference sequence). The CDR3: CASSLDRGSPLHF. CDR3 sequence (DNA): TGTGCCAGCAGCCTTGACAGGGGATCACCCCTCCACTTT.

J is TRBJ1-1 and V is TRBV3-1 (or the pseudogene TRBV3-2); tentatively, D is TRBD1 (5 bases). CDR3 length: 15 residues. Deletions cut 1 base from V and 4 bases from J, with 13 bases between. Germline values: CDR1 LGHDT, CDR2 YNNKEL (reference sequence). The CDR3 loop reads CASSQVAGRTTEAFF. The CDR3 nucleotides are TGTGCCAGCAGCCAAGTAGCAGGGCGGACCACTGAAGCTTTCTTT.

This clone came up once. The chain recombines TRBV12-5 with TRBJ2-3; 15 positions agree with TRBD2. This CDR3 has 16 residues. The V gene's germline CDR1 is LGHNT and CDR2 FRNRAP. Unmatched junction bases numbered 10, after V lost 1 base and J lost 14 bases. CDR3 bases: TGTGCTAGTGGTTTGGGAACAGGGACTAGCGGGAGGTTTTTGTATTTT. Translating it yields CASGLGTGTSGRFLYF. The full variable domain, rest sourced from reference TRBV12-5 and TRBJ2-3, is DARVTQTPRHKVTEMGQEVTMRCQPILGHNTVFWYRQTMMQGLELLAYFRNRAPLDDSGMPKDRFSAEMPDATLATLKIQPSEPRDSAVYFCASGLGTGTSGRFLYFGPGTRLTVL.

The genes are TRBV7-9 and TRBJ1-1; 7 positions match TRBD1. Germline CDR1 reads SEHNR; CDR2 reads FQNEAQ (reference sequence). The CDR3 is 14 residues long. V lost 5 bases, J lost 4 bases, and 7 bases stayed unmatched. Here the CDR3 reads CASSLVTGATEAFF. The DNA of the CDR3 is TGTGCCAGCAGCCTAGTTACAGGGGCCACTGAAGCTTTCTTT.

This sequence joins TRBV6-5 and TRBJ1-2; a weak D match, TRBD1 (6 bases). The V end lost 7 bases, the J end lost 2 bases, and 14 bases lay between the germline ends. This CDR3 has 14 residues. Germline values: CDR1 MNHEY, CDR2 SVGAGI. DNA for the CDR3: TGTGCCAGCACTCCGGGACACCGAAACTATGGCTACACCTTC. Its translation: CASTPGHRNYGYTF.

The J gene is TRBJ1-4, the V gene TRBV28; D not certain. Trimming removed 6 bases from V and 1 base from J, with 9 bases in between. CDR1 MDHEN and CDR2 SYDVKM come from the germline V gene. The CDR3 has 14 residues. The CDR3 spells CASSLALTNEKLFF. The CDR3 DNA reads TGTGCCAGCAGCCTGGCATTAACTAATGAAAAACTGTTTTTT.

As DNA, the CDR3 is TGTGCCAGCAGTGAAAGGGAGGCTTCCTACGAGCAGTACTTC. Its translation: CASSEREASYEQYF. The chain couples TRBV2 to TRBJ2-7; D is possibly TRBD2 (6 bases). CDR3 length equals 14 residues. The V end was cut by 2 bases, the J end by 1 base, with 9 bases between. Germline V gene lookup returns CDR1 SNHLY and CDR2 FYNNEI.

This clone has just a few counts. The rearrangement joins TRBV11-2 to TRBJ2-1, with 10 bases aligning to TRBD2. Germline V gives CDR1 SGHAT, CDR2 FQNNGV. Germline trimming cut 6 bases from V and 7 bases from J; bases unmatched to any gene: 12. The CDR3 has 16 residues. The CDR3 loop is CASRESAGGPWNEQFF. CDR3 nucleotide sequence: TGTGCCAGCAGGGAGTCAGCGGGAGGGCCTTGGAATGAGCAGTTCTTC.

V usage is TRBV7-2 and J usage is TRBJ1-1; TRBD1 aligns across 7 bases. There are 14 residues in the CDR3. Germline-derived CDR1 and CDR2 are SGHTA and FQGNSA. Trimming took 4 bases from V and 3 from J; bases not matched to a gene: 5. The CDR3 protein is CASSWGQRYTEAFF. The CDR3 nucleotides are TGTGCCAGCAGCTGGGGACAGCGGTACACTGAAGCTTTCTTT.